One T cell receptor (beta chain) is described in this entry. The sample originates from a study of blood T cell repertoires in COVID-19. Per the germline V gene, CDR1 is SGHNT and CDR2 is YYREEE (reference sequence). The V end lost 0 bases, the J end lost 0 bases, and 4 bases lay between the germline ends. This CDR3 has 13 residues. This study enrolled people aged 18 to 89 from 20 to 25 US geographic areas. Original methodology: Quantification of nucleated cells was approximated via reference gene primer amplification. Sequencing was performed with immunoSEQ multiplex PCR; in TCRdb, only in-frame clones are kept and a portion is missing. V and J calls and clone size are given by that table; D and trimming were obtained from the DNA. Seen here are 250,000 or so clones, 91% observed once, and the top ten hold 1.2%.

The sequence was obtained from a human donor in a cohort exposed to, infected with or recovered from COVID-19 (not recorded which). The donor label of this sample is uncertain. The sequenced sample consisted of PBMCs or T cells enriched from blood (not recorded which). This chain connects TRBV5-4 to TRBJ2-7; D is uncertain. CDR3 protein: CASSLAFSYEQYF. The CDR3 region has the DNA TGTGCCAGCAGCTTGGCCTTCTCCTACGAGCAGTACTTC.